The 10 T cell receptor beta chains below all came from one sample that was sequenced in a study of blood T cell repertoires in COVID-19. Using immunoSEQ multiplex PCR, the repertoire was profiled, and TCRdb retains in-frame clones only, with some absent. The profile shows some 250,000 clones, about 83% of them singletons. Sequencing input: peripheral blood. The receptors shown here come from a man in his forties or fifties with active or convalescent COVID-19.

This rearrangement joins TRBV4-1 to TRBJ1-5, with D unclear. This CDR3 has 17 amino acids. V lost 0 bases, J lost 0 bases, and 12 bases lay in between. Germline lookup yields CDR1 MGHRA and CDR2 YSYEKL. The CDR3 spells CASSQDLGRYSNQPQHF. The CDR3 region has the DNA TGCGCCAGCAGCCAAGATCTGGGCAGATATAGCAATCAGCCCCAGCATTTT.

The table lists this clone with a few counts. The chain uses TRBV3-1 (or the pseudogene TRBV3-2) and TRBJ1-3, with unresolved D. CDR3 length: 15 residues. With 5 bases removed from V and 0 bases from J, the gap between germline ends came to 11 bases. Looked up from germline, CDR1 is LGHDT and CDR2 is YNNKEL (reference sequence). DNA of the CDR3: TGTGCCAGCAGCGCCGGTTCCACCTCTGGAAACACCATATATTTT. Its protein product is CASSAGSTSGNTIYF.

The genes are TRBV6-5 and TRBJ1-5; D is unresolved. The CDR3 has 14 amino acids. The germline gives CDR1 MNHEY, CDR2 SVGAGI. V was cut by 0 bases and J by 7 bases, with 10 bases left in between. The CDR3 sequence is CASSYSEGSQPQHF. The CDR3 nucleotides are TGTGCCAGCAGTTACTCGGAGGGATCCCAGCCCCAGCATTTT.

A single count supports this clone. The gene calls are TRBV19 and TRBJ2-3, with TRBD2 matching 7 bases. The CDR3 has 16 residues. CDR1 and CDR2 from the germline V gene are LNHDA and SQIVND (reference sequence). V shed 3 bases, J shed 2 bases, and the junction held 8 bases outside the gene matches. CDR3 DNA: TGTGCCAGTAGTATGCCCCAGCGGGGCGTCACAGATACGCAGTATTTT. Translating gives CASSMPQRGVTDTQYF.

This clone was observed a handful of times. This chain connects TRBV18 to TRBJ1-3; tentative D call: TRBD1 (5 bases). This CDR3 has 16 residues. Germline V gene sequence: CDR1 KGHSH, CDR2 LQKENI. Trimming removed 3 bases from V and 0 bases from J, with 12 bases in between. CDR3 protein: CASSPSTADSGNTIYF. For the CDR3, the DNA is TGTGCCAGCTCACCGTCGACAGCAGACTCTGGAAACACCATATATTTT.

The chain uses TRBV12-5 and TRBJ2-5; 8 bases agree with TRBD1. CDR1 is LGHNT, CDR2 FRNRAP, per germline. V lost 3 bases to trimming and J lost 4 bases; unmatched junction nucleotides: 10. The CDR3 is made up of 16 amino acids. The chain's CDR3 is CASGFARRTGRETQYF. CDR3 DNA sequence: TGTGCTAGTGGTTTCGCCCGCAGGACAGGGCGAGAGACCCAGTACTTC.

The gene calls are TRBV10-2 and TRBJ2-1, with TRBD2 matching 10 bases. Germline CDR1 reads WSHSY; CDR2 reads SAAADI. Trimming took 11 bases from V and 1 from J; bases not matched to a gene: 5. The CDR3 is 14 amino acids. Here the CDR3 reads CASSGLASYNEQFF. CDR3 DNA sequence: TGCGCCTCTTCGGGACTAGCGTCCTACAATGAGCAGTTCTTC.

The chain is built from TRBV5-1 and TRBJ1-4; 7 bases agree with TRBD1. There are 15 residues in the CDR3. V lost 0 bases, J lost 6 bases, and 5 bases stayed unmatched. Germline V gives CDR1 SGHRS, CDR2 YFSETQ. This chain's CDR3 is CASSLGQGEHEKLFF. CDR3 DNA sequence: TGCGCCAGCAGCTTGGGTCAGGGGGAGCATGAAAAACTGTTTTTT.

This chain links TRBV6-5 with TRBJ1-2, with D maybe TRBD1 (5 bases). There are 15 residues in the CDR3. Germline CDR1 and CDR2: MNHEY and SVGAGI. Trimming shortened V by 6 bases and J by 4 bases, and 18 bases separated the two germline ends. This chain's CDR3 is CASSFLNGRGYGYTF. CDR3 DNA sequence: TGTGCCAGCAGCTTCTTAAACGGGAGGGGCTATGGCTACACCTTC.

Written as DNA, the CDR3 is TGTGCCAGCAGCCAGAGCACCAACTATGGCTACACCTTC. It translates to CASSQSTNYGYTF. The J gene is TRBJ1-2, the V gene TRBV14, with D hard to call. The CDR3 extends over 13 amino acids. V dropped 3 bases and J dropped 2 bases, with 7 bases sitting between them. Germline CDR1 and CDR2: SGHDN and FVKESK.